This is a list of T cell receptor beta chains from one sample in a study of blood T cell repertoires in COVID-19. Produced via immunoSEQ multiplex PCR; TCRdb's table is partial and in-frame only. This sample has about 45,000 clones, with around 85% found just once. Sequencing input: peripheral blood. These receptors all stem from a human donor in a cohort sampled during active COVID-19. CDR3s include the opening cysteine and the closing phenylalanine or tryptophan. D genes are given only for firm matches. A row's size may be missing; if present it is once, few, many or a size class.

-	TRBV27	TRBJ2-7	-	TGTGCCAGCAAGGCGGGGAGGAGCTCCTACGAGCAGTACTTC	CASKAGRSSYEQYF
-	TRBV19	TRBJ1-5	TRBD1	TGTGCCAGTAGTGCCTCCGGGACAGGGGCTCCTTTGGGTCAGCCCCAGCATTTT	CASSASGTGAPLGQPQHF
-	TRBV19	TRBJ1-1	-	TGTGCCAGTAGTATCGGGGGTGGGACTGAAGCTTTCTTT	CASSIGGGTEAFF
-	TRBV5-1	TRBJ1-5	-	TGCGCCAGCAGCCCGGGGACGGGGGAGCAGCCCCAGCATTTT	CASSPGTGEQPQHF
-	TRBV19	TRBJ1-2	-	TGTGCCAGTATAGCGGGCTATGGCTACACCTTC	CASIAGYGYTF
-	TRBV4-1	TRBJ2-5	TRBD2	TGCGCCAGCAGCCAAGGGGGTAGCGGGGGTGCTAAGGGGGAGACCCAGTACTTC	CASSQGGSGGAKGETQYF
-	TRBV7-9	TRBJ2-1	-	TGTGCCAGCAGCTCGACAGAGCGCTACAATGAGCAGTTCTTC	CASSSTERYNEQFF
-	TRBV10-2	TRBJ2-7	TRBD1	TGCGCCAGCAGTGGACAGGGTTCCGACGAGCAGTACTTC	CASSGQGSDEQYF
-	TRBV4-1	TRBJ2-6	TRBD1	TGCGCCAGCAGCCAGGACAGGGCCGGGCACTCTGGGGCCAACGTCCTGACTTTC	CASSQDRAGHSGANVLTF
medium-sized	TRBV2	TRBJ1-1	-	TGTGCCAGCAGTCGCGGGCCCGCCTTTGGAAGAGCTTTCTTT	CASSRGPAFGRAFF
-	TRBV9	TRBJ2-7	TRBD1	TGTGCCAGCAGCGCCCGGGACAGACAAAGCTACGAGCAGTACTTC	CASSARDRQSYEQYF
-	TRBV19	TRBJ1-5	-	TGTGCCAGTAGTATTTACTCAGGGGTACGCAATCAGCCCCAGCATTTT	CASSIYSGVRNQPQHF
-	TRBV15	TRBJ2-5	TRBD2	TGTGCCACCAGCAGAGATTCTGGGACTAGCGGCGGGGTGTGGGAGACCCAGTACTTC	CATSRDSGTSGGVWETQYF
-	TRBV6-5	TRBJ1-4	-	TGTGCCACGCAACTGTCTGCAACTAATGAAAAACTGTTTTTT	CATQLSATNEKLFF
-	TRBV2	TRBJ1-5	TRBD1	TGTGCCAGCGGGGGGACAGGGAATCAGCCCCAGCATTTT	CASGGTGNQPQHF
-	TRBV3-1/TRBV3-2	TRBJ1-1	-	TGTGCCAGCAGTATTGAAACAGGGTCGACTTTCTTT	CASSIETGSTFF
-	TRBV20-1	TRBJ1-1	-	TGTCGACCGTTCGGGGCTGAAGCTTTCTTT	CRPFGAEAFF
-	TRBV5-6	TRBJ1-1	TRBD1	TGTGCCAGCAGTTACGGGACAGGCAACACTGAAGCTTTCTTT	CASSYGTGNTEAFF
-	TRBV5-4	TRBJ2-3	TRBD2	TGTGCCAGCAGCCTGGGACTAGCGGGACCTTCAGATACGCAGTATTTT	CASSLGLAGPSDTQYF
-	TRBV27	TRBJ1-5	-	TGTGCCAGCAGTTTCATATACAGAGGGGGGGATCAGCCCCAGCATTTT	CASSFIYRGGDQPQHF
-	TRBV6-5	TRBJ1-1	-	TGTGCCAGCAGTTGGGGGGGGCGATGGGACACTGAAGCTTTCTTT	CASSWGGRWDTEAFF
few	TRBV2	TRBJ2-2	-	TGTGCCAGCAGTTTTTACGGGGAGCTGTTTTTT	CASSFYGELFF
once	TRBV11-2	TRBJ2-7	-	TGTGCCAGCAGCTTAGATCGGGGTTACGAGCAGTACTTC	CASSLDRGYEQYF
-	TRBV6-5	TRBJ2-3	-	TGTTTTACAGGGCCGAGAACAGATACGCAGTATTTT	CFTGPRTDTQYF
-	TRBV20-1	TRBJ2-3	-	TGCAGTGCTAGTCGGTTGACAGATACGCAGTATTTT	CSASRLTDTQYF
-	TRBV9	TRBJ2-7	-	TGTGCCAGCAGCGTAGCAGGTTCCACCGAGCAGTACTTC	CASSVAGSTEQYF
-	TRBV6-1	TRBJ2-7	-	TGTGCCAGCAGTGAACTGGCGGTCACCGATCACGAGCAGTACTTC	CASSELAVTDHEQYF
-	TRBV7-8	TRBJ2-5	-	TGTGCCAGCATCCGATCGACAGCCCGAATATCCCAAGAGACCCAGTACTTC	CASIRSTARISQETQYF
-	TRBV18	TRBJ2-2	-	TGTGCCAGCTCACCAGATGCTAGGACAACGAACACCGGGGAGCTGTTTTTT	CASSPDARTTNTGELFF
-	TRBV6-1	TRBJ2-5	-	TGTGCCAGCAGTGAAGCCATTCGGGGTGAGACCCAGTACTTC	CASSEAIRGETQYF
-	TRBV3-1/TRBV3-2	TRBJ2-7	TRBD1	TGTGCCAGCAGCCGACAGGGGGCAATGGAGGAGCAGTACTTC	CASSRQGAMEEQYF
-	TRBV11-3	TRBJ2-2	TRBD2	TGTGCCAGCAGCTTCGCAGGACTAGCGGGGGACGGGGAGCTGTTTTTT	CASSFAGLAGDGELFF
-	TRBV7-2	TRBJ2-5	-	TGTGCCAGCAGCTTCGGGGGAGCAGTACAAGAGACCCGGTACTTC	CASSFGGAVQETRYF
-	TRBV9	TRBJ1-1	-	TGTGCCAGCAGCGTATTTGGGGAGTTAGACGCTGAAGCTTTCTTT	CASSVFGELDAEAFF
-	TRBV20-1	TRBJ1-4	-	TGCAGTGGGGCAGCCGGTGAAAAACTGTTTTTT	CSGAAGEKLFF
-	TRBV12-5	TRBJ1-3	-	TGTGCTAGTGGTTTGGGCCGTACAGGGTTAGTTGGAAACACCATATATTTT	CASGLGRTGLVGNTIYF
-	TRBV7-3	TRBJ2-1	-	TGTGCCAGCAGCCCCCTCGGGGTTTCCAATGAGCAGTTCTTC	CASSPLGVSNEQFF
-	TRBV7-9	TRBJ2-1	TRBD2	TGTGCCAGCAGCTTAGGTCTAGCGGGGGGGCTGGGTGAGCAGTTCTTC	CASSLGLAGGLGEQFF
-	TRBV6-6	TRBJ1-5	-	TGTGCCAGCATGGTGGAGAGCAATCAGCCCCAGCATTTT	CASMVESNQPQHF
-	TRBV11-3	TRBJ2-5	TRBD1	TGTGCCAGCAGCTTAGGGACAGGGGGACTGATGACCCAGTACTTC	CASSLGTGGLMTQYF
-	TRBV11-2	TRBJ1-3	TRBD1	TGTGCCAGCAGCTTATCCCGACAGGGGCTGAGAAACACCATATATTTT	CASSLSRQGLRNTIYF
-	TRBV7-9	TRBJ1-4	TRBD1	TGTGCCAGCAGCGCACGACAGGGAATCTCTAATGAAAAACTGTTTTTT	CASSARQGISNEKLFF
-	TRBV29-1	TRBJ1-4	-	TGCAGCGTTGTTTCCGGAGGTAATGAAAAACTGTTTTTT	CSVVSGGNEKLFF
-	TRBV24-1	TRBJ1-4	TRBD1	TGTGCCACCAGTGATTTGGGGACAGGGGAACTTCTGCTGGGTGAAAAACTGTTTTTT	CATSDLGTGELLLGEKLFF
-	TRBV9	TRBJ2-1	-	TGTGCCAGCAGCGTAGTAGGAGACGGCTTTGACAATGAGCAGTTCTTC	CASSVVGDGFDNEQFF
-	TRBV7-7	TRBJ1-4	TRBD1	TGTGCTAGCAGCTTAAGACAGGGGACTAATGAAAAACTGTTTTTT	CASSLRQGTNEKLFF
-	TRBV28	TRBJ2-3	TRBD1	TGTGCCAGCAGTTTGGGACAGCCCACAGATACGCAGTATTTT	CASSLGQPTDTQYF
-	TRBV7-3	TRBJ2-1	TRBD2	TGTGCCAGCAGCCCGGGGGGGACTAGCGGGCACAATGAGCAGTTCTTC	CASSPGGTSGHNEQFF
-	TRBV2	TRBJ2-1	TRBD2	TGTGCCAGCGGGGCATTAGCGGGGGCGTACAATGAGCAGTTCTTC	CASGALAGAYNEQFF
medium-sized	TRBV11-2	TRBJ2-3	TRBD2	TGTGCCAGCAGCTTGGGGAGGGCAGATACGCAGTATTTT	CASSLGRADTQYF
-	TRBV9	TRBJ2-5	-	TGTGCCAGCAGCGCACTAGAAGGTGGGTCTGGGGAGACCCAGTACTTC	CASSALEGGSGETQYF
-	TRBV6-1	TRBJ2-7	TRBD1	TGTGCCAGCAGTGACCCCGGGACAGGGAGATACGAGCAGTACTTC	CASSDPGTGRYEQYF
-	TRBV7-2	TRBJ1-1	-	TGTGCCAGCAGCCCATCCGGGGTCATGAACACTGAAGCTTTCTTT	CASSPSGVMNTEAFF
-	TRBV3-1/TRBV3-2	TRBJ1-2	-	TGTGCCAGCAGCCAGCCAAGTCGGGGGTCTGGCTACACCTTC	CASSQPSRGSGYTF
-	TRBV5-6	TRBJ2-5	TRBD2	TGTGCCAGCAGCTTGCGTATAGCGGGGCAAGAGACCCAGTACTTC	CASSLRIAGQETQYF
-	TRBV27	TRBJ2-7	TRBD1	TGTGCCAGCAGTTTCGGCAGGGGGTACGAGCAGTACTTC	CASSFGRGYEQYF
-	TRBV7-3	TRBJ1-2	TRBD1	TGTGCCAGCAGTCCTACAGGGGGCGACTATGGCTACACCTTC	CASSPTGGDYGYTF
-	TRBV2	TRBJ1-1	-	TGTGCCAGCAGTACCTTGGGACTAGGGGAAGGCACTGAAGCTTTCTTT	CASSTLGLGEGTEAFF